The clone carrying this T cell receptor beta chain has only a few counts. The sample belongs to a study of blood T cells in healthy people across ages. V lost 3 bases and J lost 10, with 18 bases in between. Germline CDR1 reads DFQATT; CDR2 reads SNEGSKA (reference sequence). The CDR3 has 14 amino acids. Alongside a J-beta primer mix, a sample-barcoded 5' primer served in a second PCR lasting roughly 7 to 12 cycles. Each CDR3 protein gets one entry after TCRdb re-called the 5' RACE reads with MiXCR. This repertoire shows about 930,000 distinct CDR3 sequences, about 28% found once; its top ten account for 10%. In addition, the sample was reused for a study of T cells of mothers and their children. This second report adds: Each donor was one of three healthy Caucasian mothers or one of their six children. For related and unrelated pairs alike, thymic selection shapes TCR recombination output similarly.

This receptor was identified in a woman between 35 and 50 years old in good health. The sequenced material came from blood. V and J are TRBV20-1 and TRBJ1-4, with D possibly being TRBD1 (5 bases). CDR3 bases: TGCAGTGCTAGCTTCTCAGGGAACAGGAGAAAACTGTTTTTT. Residues: CSASFSGNRRKLFF.